Listed here is a single T cell receptor beta chain. Its antigen is currently unknown. The primer mix had 60 Vbeta and 13 Jbeta primers. The assay was immunoSEQ multiplex PCR, and TCRdb's table has in-frame clones only and misses some. The sample has 110,000 or so clones; 60% to 80% are singletons. This entry is derived from a study of cytomegalovirus exposure and HLA in healthy donors. Overall study results and limits: The authors considered a cluster of highly shared sequence variants likely to be a sequencing artifact.

Germline CDR1 SNHLY, CDR2 FYNNEI. V lost 3 bases and J lost 5, with 7 bases in between. The CDR3 sequence is 12 residues long. This clonotype was sampled from a man aged 18 to 29 in good health and CMV-seropositive. The rearrangement uses TRBV2 and TRBJ1-2; D is undetermined. The sequencing input was PBMCs. The CDR3, as DNA: TGTGCCAGCAGTGACGAGGGATATGGCTACACCTTC. Translating gives CASSDEGYGYTF.